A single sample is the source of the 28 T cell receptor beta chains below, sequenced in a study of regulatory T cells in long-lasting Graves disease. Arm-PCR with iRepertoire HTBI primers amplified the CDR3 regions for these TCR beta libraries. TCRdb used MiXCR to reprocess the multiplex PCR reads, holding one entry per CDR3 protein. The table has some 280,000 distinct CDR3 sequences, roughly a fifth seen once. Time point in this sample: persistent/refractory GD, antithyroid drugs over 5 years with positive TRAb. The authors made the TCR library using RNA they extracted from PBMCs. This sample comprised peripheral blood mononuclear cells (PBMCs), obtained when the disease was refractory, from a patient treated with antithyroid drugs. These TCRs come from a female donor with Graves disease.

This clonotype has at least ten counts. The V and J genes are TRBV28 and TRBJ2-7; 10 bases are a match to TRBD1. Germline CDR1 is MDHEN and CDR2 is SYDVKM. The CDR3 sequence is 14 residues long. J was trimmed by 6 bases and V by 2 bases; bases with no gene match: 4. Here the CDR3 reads CASSLIGTGVEQYF. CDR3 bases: TGTGCCAGCAGTTTAATCGGGACAGGGGTCGAGCAGTACTTC.

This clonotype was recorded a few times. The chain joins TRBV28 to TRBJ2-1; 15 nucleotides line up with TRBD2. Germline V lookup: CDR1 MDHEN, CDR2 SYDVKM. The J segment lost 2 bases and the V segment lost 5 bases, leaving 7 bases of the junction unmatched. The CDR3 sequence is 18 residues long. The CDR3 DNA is TGTGCCAGCAGTGGGCCGGGACTAGCGGGAGGCCCCTACAATGAGCAGTTCTTC. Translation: CASSGPGLAGGPYNEQFF.

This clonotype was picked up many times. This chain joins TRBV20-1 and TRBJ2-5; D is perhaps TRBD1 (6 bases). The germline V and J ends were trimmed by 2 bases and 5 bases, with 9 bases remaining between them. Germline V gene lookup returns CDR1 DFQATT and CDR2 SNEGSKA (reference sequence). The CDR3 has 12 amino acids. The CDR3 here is CSARLGAETQYF. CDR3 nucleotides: TGCAGTGCTAGATTGGGGGCGGAGACCCAGTACTTC.

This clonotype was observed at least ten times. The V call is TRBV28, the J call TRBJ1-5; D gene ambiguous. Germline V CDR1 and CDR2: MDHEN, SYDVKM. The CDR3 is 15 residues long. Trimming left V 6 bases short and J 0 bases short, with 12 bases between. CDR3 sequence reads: CASRPGDYSNQPQHF. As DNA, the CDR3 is TGTGCCAGCAGACCAGGAGACTATAGCAATCAGCCCCAGCATTTT.

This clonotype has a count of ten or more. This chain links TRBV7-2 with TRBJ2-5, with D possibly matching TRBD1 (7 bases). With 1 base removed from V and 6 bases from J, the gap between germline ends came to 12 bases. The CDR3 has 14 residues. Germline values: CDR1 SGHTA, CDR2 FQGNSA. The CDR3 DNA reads TGTGCCAGCAGCTTAGGAGGGGGCGGGAAGACCCAGTACTTC. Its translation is CASSLGGGGKTQYF.

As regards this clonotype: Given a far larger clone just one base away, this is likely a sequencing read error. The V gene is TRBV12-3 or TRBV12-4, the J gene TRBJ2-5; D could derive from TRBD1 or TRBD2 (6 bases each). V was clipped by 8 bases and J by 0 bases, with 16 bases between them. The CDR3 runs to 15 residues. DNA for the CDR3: TGTGCCAGCGACGGGGGCCAAAATTACCAAGAGACCCAGTACTTC. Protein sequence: CASDGGQNYQETQYF.

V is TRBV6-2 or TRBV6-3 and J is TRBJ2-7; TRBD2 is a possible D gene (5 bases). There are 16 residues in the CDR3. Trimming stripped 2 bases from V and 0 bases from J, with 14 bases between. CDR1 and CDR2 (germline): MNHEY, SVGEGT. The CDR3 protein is CASSYPVDGLSYEQYF. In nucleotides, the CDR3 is TGTGCCAGCAGTTACCCGGTGGACGGACTCTCCTACGAGCAGTACTTC.

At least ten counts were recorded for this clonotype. The CDR3 sequence: CSVWDRDYEQYF. DNA of the CDR3: TGCAGCGTTTGGGACAGGGACTACGAGCAGTACTTC. The chain combines TRBV29-1 with TRBJ2-7, with 9 bases aligning to TRBD1. The V gene end was trimmed by 5 bases and the J gene end by 3 bases; junction bases not matched to a gene: 2. The length of the CDR3 is 12 residues. The V gene's germline CDR1 is SQVTM and CDR2 ANQGSEA.

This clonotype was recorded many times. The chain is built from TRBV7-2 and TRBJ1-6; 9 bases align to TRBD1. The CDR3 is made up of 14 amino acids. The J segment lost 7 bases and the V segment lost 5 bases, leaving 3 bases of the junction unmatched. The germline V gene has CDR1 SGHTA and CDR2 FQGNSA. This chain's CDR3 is CASSTTGGNSPLHF. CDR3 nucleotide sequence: TGTGCCAGCAGCACCACAGGGGGCAATTCACCCCTCCACTTT.

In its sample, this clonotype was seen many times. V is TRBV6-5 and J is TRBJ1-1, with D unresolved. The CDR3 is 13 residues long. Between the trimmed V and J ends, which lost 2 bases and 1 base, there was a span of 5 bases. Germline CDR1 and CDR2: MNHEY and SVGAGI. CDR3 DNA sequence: TGTGCCAGCAGTTACGGTCCGAACACTGAAGCTTTCTTT. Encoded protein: CASSYGPNTEAFF.

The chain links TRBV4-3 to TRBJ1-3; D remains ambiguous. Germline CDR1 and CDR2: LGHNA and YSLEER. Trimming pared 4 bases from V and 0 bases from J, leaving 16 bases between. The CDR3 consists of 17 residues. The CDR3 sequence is CASSRDQVRSSGNTIYF. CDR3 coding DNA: TGCGCCAGCAGCCGAGATCAGGTCAGAAGCTCTGGAAACACCATATATTTT.

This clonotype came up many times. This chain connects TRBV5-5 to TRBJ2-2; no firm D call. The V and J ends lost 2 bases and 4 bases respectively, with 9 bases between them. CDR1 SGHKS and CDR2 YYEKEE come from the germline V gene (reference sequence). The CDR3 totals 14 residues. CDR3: CASSFGYPTGELFF. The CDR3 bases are TGTGCCAGCAGCTTTGGCTATCCCACCGGGGAGCTGTTTTTT.

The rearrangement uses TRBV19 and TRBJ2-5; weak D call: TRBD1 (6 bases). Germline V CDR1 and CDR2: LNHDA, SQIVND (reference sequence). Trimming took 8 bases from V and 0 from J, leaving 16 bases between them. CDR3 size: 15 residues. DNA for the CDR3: TGTGCCAGTCGCAAACAGGGACCCTACCAAGAGACCCAGTACTTC. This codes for CASRKQGPYQETQYF.

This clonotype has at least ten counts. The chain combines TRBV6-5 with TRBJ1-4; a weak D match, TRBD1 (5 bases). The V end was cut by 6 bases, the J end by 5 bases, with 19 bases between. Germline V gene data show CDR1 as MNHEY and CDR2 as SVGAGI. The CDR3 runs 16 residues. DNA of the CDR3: TGTGCCAGCAGCTACGGACACTTGGGCGCCAATGAAAAACTGTTTTTT. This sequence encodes CASSYGHLGANEKLFF.

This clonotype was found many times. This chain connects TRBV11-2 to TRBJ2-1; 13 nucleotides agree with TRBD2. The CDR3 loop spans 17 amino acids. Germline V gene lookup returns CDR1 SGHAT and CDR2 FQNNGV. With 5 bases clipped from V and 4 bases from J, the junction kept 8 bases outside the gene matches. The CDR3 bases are TGTGCCAGCAGCGTTGGGACTAGCGGGGTTTTGTACAATGAGCAGTTCTTC. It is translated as CASSVGTSGVLYNEQFF.

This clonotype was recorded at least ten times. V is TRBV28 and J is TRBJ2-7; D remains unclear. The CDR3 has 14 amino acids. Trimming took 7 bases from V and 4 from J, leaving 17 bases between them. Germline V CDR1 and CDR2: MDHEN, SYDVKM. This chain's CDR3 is CASKRFSQRYEQYF. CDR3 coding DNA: TGTGCCAGCAAAAGGTTCTCGCAAAGATACGAGCAGTACTTC.

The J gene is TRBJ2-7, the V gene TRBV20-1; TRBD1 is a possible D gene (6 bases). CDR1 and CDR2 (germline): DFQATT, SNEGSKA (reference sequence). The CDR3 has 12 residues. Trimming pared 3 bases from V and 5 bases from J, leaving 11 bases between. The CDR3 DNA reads TGCAGTGCTAGTAACAGGGCTAACGAGCAGTACTTC. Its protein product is CSASNRANEQYF.

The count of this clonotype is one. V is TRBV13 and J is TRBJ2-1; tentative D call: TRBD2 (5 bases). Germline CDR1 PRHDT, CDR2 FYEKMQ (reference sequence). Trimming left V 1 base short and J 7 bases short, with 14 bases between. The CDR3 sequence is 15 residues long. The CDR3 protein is CASSLEAIGVNEQFF. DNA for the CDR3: TGTGCCAGCAGCTTAGAGGCTATCGGGGTAAATGAGCAGTTCTTC. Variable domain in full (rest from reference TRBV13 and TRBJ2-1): AAGVIQSPRHLIKEKRETATLKCYPIPRHDTVYWYQQGPGQDPQFLISFYEKMQSDKGSIPDRFSAQQFSDYHSELNMSSLELGDSALYFCASSLEAIGVNEQFFGPGTRLTVL.

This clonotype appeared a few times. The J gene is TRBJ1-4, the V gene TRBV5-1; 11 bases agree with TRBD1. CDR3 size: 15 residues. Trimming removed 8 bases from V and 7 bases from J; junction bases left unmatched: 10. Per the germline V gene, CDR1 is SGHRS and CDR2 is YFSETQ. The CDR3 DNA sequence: TGCGCCAGAGTAGCCCTGGACAGGGGGCTTGAAAAACTGTTTTTT. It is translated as CARVALDRGLEKLFF.

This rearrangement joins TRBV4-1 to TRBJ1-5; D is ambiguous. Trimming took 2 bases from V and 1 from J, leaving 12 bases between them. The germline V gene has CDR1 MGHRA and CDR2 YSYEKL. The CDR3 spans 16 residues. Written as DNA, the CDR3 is TGCGCCAGCAGCCAACTACCGCCGGGAAGCAATCAGCCCCAGCATTTT. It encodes CASSQLPPGSNQPQHF.

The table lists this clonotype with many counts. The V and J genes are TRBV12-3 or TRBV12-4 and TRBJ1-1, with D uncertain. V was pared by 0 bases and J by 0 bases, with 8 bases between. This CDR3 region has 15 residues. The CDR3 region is CASSLAPDLNTEAFF. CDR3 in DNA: TGTGCCAGCAGTTTAGCCCCAGACCTGAACACTGAAGCTTTCTTT.

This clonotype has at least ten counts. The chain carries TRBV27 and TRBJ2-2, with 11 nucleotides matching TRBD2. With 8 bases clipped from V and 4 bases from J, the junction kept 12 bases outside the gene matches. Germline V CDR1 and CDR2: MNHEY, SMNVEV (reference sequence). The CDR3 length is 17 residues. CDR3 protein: CASGELAGVLVTGELFF. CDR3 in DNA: TGTGCCAGCGGAGAACTAGCGGGAGTTTTAGTCACCGGGGAGCTGTTTTTT.

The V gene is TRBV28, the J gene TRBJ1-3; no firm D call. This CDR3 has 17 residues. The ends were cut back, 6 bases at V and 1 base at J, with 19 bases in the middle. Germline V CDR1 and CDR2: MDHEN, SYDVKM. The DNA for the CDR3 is TGTGCCAGCAGGTCGGTGCTTAGTTGGGAGTCTGGAAACACCATATATTTT. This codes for CASRSVLSWESGNTIYF.

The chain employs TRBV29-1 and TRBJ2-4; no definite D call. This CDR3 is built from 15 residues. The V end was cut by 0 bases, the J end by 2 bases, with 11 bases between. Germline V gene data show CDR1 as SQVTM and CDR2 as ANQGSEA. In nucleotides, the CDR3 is TGCAGCGTTGAAGATCGGGCGAGGTCCAAAAACATTCAGTACTTC. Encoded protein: CSVEDRARSKNIQYF.

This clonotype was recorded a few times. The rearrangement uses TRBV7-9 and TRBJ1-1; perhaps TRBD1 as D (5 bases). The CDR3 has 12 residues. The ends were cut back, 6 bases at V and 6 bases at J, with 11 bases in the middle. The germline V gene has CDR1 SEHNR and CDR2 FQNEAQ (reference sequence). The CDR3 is CASRGLGAEAFF. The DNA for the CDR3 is TGTGCCAGCAGGGGGCTTGGGGCTGAAGCTTTCTTT. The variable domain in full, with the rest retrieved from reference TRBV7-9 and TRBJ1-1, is DTGVSQNPRHKITKRGQNVTFRCDPISEHNRLYWYRQTLGQGPEFLTYFQNEAQLEKSRLLSDRFSAERPKGSFSTLEIQRTEQGDSAMYLCASRGLGAEAFFGQGTRLTVV.

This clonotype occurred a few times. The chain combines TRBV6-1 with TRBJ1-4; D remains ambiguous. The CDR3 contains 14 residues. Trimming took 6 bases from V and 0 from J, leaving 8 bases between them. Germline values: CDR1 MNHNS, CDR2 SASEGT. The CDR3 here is CASSVTTTNEKLFF. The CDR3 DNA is TGTGCCAGCAGCGTGACGACAACTAATGAAAAACTGTTTTTT.

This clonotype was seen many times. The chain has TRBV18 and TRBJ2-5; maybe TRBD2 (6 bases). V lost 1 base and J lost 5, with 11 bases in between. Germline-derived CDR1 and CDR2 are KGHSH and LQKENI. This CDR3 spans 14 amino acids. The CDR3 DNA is TGTGCCAGCTCACCACGGGACTCCGCTGAGACCCAGTACTTC. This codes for CASSPRDSAETQYF.

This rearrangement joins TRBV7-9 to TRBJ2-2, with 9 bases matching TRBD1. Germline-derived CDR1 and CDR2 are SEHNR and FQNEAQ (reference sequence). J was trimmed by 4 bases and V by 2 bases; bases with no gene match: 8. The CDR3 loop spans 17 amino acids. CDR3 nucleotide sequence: TGTGCCAGCAGCTTATACCGGGACAGGGCTGTCACCGGGGAGCTGTTTTTT. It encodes CASSLYRDRAVTGELFF.